The entry that follows covers one T cell receptor (beta chain) sequence. The antigen remains undetermined. The assay was immunoSEQ multiplex PCR, and TCRdb's table has in-frame clones only and misses some. The table has fewer than 13,000 clones, roughly 70% seen once; the top ten hold about two fifths. The record originates from a study of somatic mutations in cytotoxic T cells in rheumatoid arthritis. Study overall: Flow sorting of some V beta antibody-stained T cells reached nearly 100% purity, with V beta1+ cells also TCRB-sequenced.

The CDR3 loop spans 13 amino acids. The ends were cut back, 3 bases at V and 6 bases at J, with 12 bases in the middle. CDR1 MNHEY and CDR2 SMNVEV come from the germline V gene (reference sequence). Study-wide findings and caveats: A slight TRBV07 underrepresentation in rheumatoid arthritis patients was reported without multiple-comparison adjustment. For patients with rheumatoid arthritis, CD8+ clonality went up with age, while healthy controls showed no such change. Unidentified antigens were the targets of the expanded CD8+ clones.

This TCR was recovered from a man in his fifties or sixties in good health. The chain recombines TRBV27 with TRBJ2-7; D uncertain. Sequenced input: CD8+ T cells sorted from blood. In DNA, the CDR3 is TGTGCCAGCAGTTTTGGGGTATCGGGCGAGCAGTACTTC. Translation: CASSFGVSGEQYF.